The sequence of this TCR beta chain was determined in a study of cytomegalovirus exposure and HLA in healthy donors. V shed 8 bases, J shed 7 bases, and the junction held 10 bases outside the gene matches. The germline CDR1 and CDR2 sequences are SNHLY and FYNNEI. The length of the CDR3 is 13 residues. Both 60 Vbeta primers and 13 Jbeta primers went into the PCR. Clones were read by immunoSEQ multiplex PCR, and TCRdb kept only the in-frame ones, dropping some. The table has 85,000 to 120,000 clones, 70% to 85% seen once. The V gene is TRBV2, the J gene TRBJ1-2; 7 positions match TRBD1. The sequence was collected from a boy aged 10-17 years in good health and CMV-seronegative. Sequences were obtained from PBMCs. CDR3 in amino acids: CASGAEGALGYTF. The CDR3 DNA reads as TGTGCCAGCGGGGCGGAGGGGGCGCTTGGCTACACCTTC.